This is a list of T cell receptor beta chains from one sample in a study of T cell repertoires in cytomegalovirus infection. These receptors have no known antigen. Via MiXCR, TCRdb re-called the reads, giving one row per CDR3 protein. The data hold hundreds of thousands of distinct CDR3 sequences, with about 33% observed a single time. This specimen consisted of cultured PBMCs, obtained from culture after CMV antigen stimulation. These receptors were obtained from a human donor in good health (CMV status not recorded). Some clones in this sample may be carry-over from other donors' samples. Both conserved end residues are part of each CDR3. Fields, in order: V gene, clone size, J gene, D gene, CDR3 DNA, CDR3 protein. A D gene is named only where the DNA matches it firmly. Only part of the rows carry a size: once, few, many, or a class if the clone is expanded.

TRBV11-3	once	TRBJ2-1	TRBD2	TGTGCCAGCAGCTTAGCATCTAGCGGGAGAGATGAGCAGTTCTTC	CASSLASSGRDEQFF
TRBV7-2	-	TRBJ2-7	-	TGTGCCAGCAGCTCGAATACCGGGACCCATTACGAGCAGTACTTC	CASSSNTGTHYEQYF
TRBV7-2	few	TRBJ2-1	-	TGTGCCAGCAGCTTAGTCCATCGTGGTAGTGATGAGCAGTTCTTC	CASSLVHRGSDEQFF
TRBV7-6	-	TRBJ2-3	TRBD1	TGTGCCAGCAGCCCTCGGGACAGGGCTCCAGATACGCAGTATTTT	CASSPRDRAPDTQYF
TRBV11-2	-	TRBJ2-1	TRBD2	TGTGCCAGCAGCTTAGCAAGACTAGCCCCCTACAATGAGCAGTTCTTC	CASSLARLAPYNEQFF
TRBV11-2	few	TRBJ2-3	-	TGTGCCAGCAGCATCAACCCAGATACGCAGTATTTT	CASSINPDTQYF
TRBV20-1	-	TRBJ1-5	TRBD1	TGCAGTGCTAGATTGACAGGGGGGTACAATCAGCCCCAGCATTTT	CSARLTGGYNQPQHF
TRBV6-6	-	TRBJ1-1	-	TGTGCCAGCAGTTACAGGGAAGGGTGGTCGACTGAAGCTTTCTTT	CASSYREGWSTEAFF
TRBV12-5	few	TRBJ2-5	TRBD2	TGTGCTAGTGGACCACGGACTAGCGGGAGGACGGAGACCCAGTACTTC	CASGPRTSGRTETQYF
TRBV4-1	-	TRBJ2-3	TRBD2	TGCGCCACCCGGGAGGAAGCGGGAGTCCCCGATACGCAGTATTTT	CATREEAGVPDTQYF
TRBV12-3/TRBV12-4	-	TRBJ1-4	-	TGTGCCAGCAGTTCCCCACAGGGAAATAATGAAAAACTGTTTTTT	CASSSPQGNNEKLFF